The 28 T cell receptor beta chains presented below share a single source sample, sequenced in a study of T cell responses to AZD1222 COVID-19 vaccine. The assay was immunoSEQ multiplex PCR, and TCRdb's table has in-frame clones only and misses some. The table shows 200,000 or so clones, with approximately 94% occurring only once. The sample in question was peripheral blood, obtained on day 0 of AZD1222 vaccination. These receptors came from an adult in good health.

V and J are TRBV24-1 and TRBJ2-2, with D perhaps matching TRBD1 (5 bases). V lost 3 bases, J lost 2 bases, and 12 bases lay in between. Germline assignment: CDR1 KGHDR and CDR2 SFDVKD. The CDR3 totals 16 residues. CDR3 residues: CATSDATGLNTGELFF. In DNA form, the CDR3 reads TGTGCCACCAGTGATGCAACAGGTCTTAACACCGGGGAGCTGTTTTTT.

The chain recombines TRBV30 with TRBJ1-2; D unclear. The germline CDR1 and CDR2 sequences are GTSNPN and SVGIG (reference sequence). The CDR3 has 12 residues. V lost 4 bases and J lost 0, with 6 bases in between. This chain's CDR3 is CAWNIPNYGYTF. The CDR3 DNA reads TGTGCCTGGAATATTCCTAACTATGGCTACACCTTC. Full variable domain (missing parts from reference TRBV30 and TRBJ1-2): SQTIHQWPATLVQPVGSPLSLECTVEGTSNPNLYWYRQAAGRGLQLLFYSVGIGQISSEVPQNLSASRPQDRQFILSSKKLLLSDSGFYLCAWNIPNYGYTFGSGTRLTVV.

The CDR3 loop reads CSAGWVYEQYF. CDR3 in DNA: TGCAGCGCCGGGTGGGTCTACGAGCAGTACTTC. The chain recombines TRBV29-1 with TRBJ2-7; D unclear. CDR1 and CDR2 (germline): SQVTM, ANQGSEA. The CDR3 extends over 11 amino acids. Trimming shortened V by 7 bases and J by 3 bases, and 10 bases separated the two germline ends.

The chain recombines TRBV18 with TRBJ1-3; tentatively, D is TRBD1 (6 bases). Germline CDR1 is KGHSH and CDR2 is LQKENI. This CDR3 is 17 amino acids long. Trimming left V 3 bases short and J 0 bases short, with 15 bases between. The chain's CDR3 is CASSPYTGSSSGNTIYF. The CDR3 DNA follows: TGTGCCAGCTCACCCTATACAGGGTCGAGCTCTGGAAACACCATATATTTT.

The J gene is TRBJ1-1, the V gene TRBV19; possibly TRBD1 for D (5 bases). Germline V CDR1 and CDR2: LNHDA, SQIVND (reference sequence). The CDR3 runs to 13 residues. V gave up 0 bases and J gave up 11 bases, with 13 bases separating them. This CDR3 reads CASSIDRGVDAFF. The CDR3 coding sequence is TGTGCCAGTAGTATAGATCGAGGGGTGGATGCTTTCTTT.

The chain is built from TRBV5-1 and TRBJ2-1; TRBD2 agrees at 9 bases. The trim removed 3 bases at V and 10 bases at J, leaving 20 bases unmatched. This CDR3 is built from 18 residues. Germline V gene sequence: CDR1 SGHRS, CDR2 YFSETQ. The CDR3 is CASSSWPTSGGGAWEQFF. For the CDR3, the DNA is TGCGCCAGCAGCTCCTGGCCGACTAGCGGAGGGGGTGCGTGGGAGCAGTTCTTC. Full variable domain (missing parts from reference TRBV5-1 and TRBJ2-1): KAGVTQTPRYLIKTRGQQVTLSCSPISGHRSVSWYQQTPGQGLQFLFEYFSETQRNKGNFPGRFSGRQFSNSRSEMNVSTLELGDSALYLCASSSWPTSGGGAWEQFFGPGTRLTVL.

Notes on this clone: A junction boundary mismatches the germline segment, possibly from a read error. The gene calls are TRBV5-1 and TRBJ2-7, with 7 bases identical to TRBD1. This CDR3 contains 13 residues. Germline CDR1 SGHRS, CDR2 YFSETQ. CDR3 in DNA: TGCGCCAGCAGCCGTACGGACAGGTACGGGCAGTACTTC. It yields the protein CASSRTDRYGQYF.

The rearrangement links TRBV9 to TRBJ2-1, with D tentatively TRBD2 (6 bases). The CDR3 contains 15 residues. V was clipped by 3 bases and J by 1 base, with 11 bases between them. Germline lookup yields CDR1 SGDLS and CDR2 YYNGEE. The CDR3 nucleotides are TGTGCCAGCAGCGAGGGAGGATGGTCCTACAATGAGCAGTTCTTC. It translates to CASSEGGWSYNEQFF.

The chain joins TRBV3-1 (or the pseudogene TRBV3-2) to TRBJ1-3, with TRBD1 identical over 7 bases. The CDR3 is made up of 15 amino acids. V lost 2 bases, J lost 0 bases, and 1 base stayed unmatched. Germline V lookup: CDR1 LGHDT, CDR2 YNNKEL (reference sequence). CDR3 sequence: CASSQRDSSGNTIYF. CDR3 bases: TGTGCCAGCAGCCAAAGGGACAGCTCTGGAAACACCATATATTTT.

The genes are TRBV7-3 and TRBJ2-1; 7 positions agree with TRBD2. The germline gives CDR1 SGHTA, CDR2 FQGTGA. The CDR3 has 15 residues. V lost 4 bases to trimming and J lost 0 bases; unmatched junction nucleotides: 3. In DNA, the CDR3 is TGTGCCAGCAGCTCAACTAGCGACTCCTACAATGAGCAGTTCTTC. Translated: CASSSTSDSYNEQFF.

The chain joins TRBV5-1 to TRBJ2-5; D might be TRBD1 or TRBD2, each matching 5 bases. This CDR3 region has 15 residues. V lost 2 bases and J lost 5, with 16 bases in between. CDR1 and CDR2 from the germline V gene are SGHRS and YFSETQ. The CDR3 DNA reads TGCGCCAGCAGCTTAAACTTAGGGGAGTGGGAGACCCAGTACTTC. Translated, it gives CASSLNLGEWETQYF.

This rearrangement joins TRBV5-1 to TRBJ2-1, with D tentatively TRBD1 (6 bases). This CDR3 is 16 amino acids long. Germline V CDR1 and CDR2: SGHRS, YFSETQ. V lost 3 bases to trimming and J lost 0 bases, with 13 bases between them. CDR3 sequence: CASSSRDTYSYNEQFF. As DNA, the CDR3 is TGCGCCAGCAGCTCTAGGGACACCTACTCCTACAATGAGCAGTTCTTC.

The rearrangement links TRBV27 to TRBJ2-3, with D hard to call. Trimming left V 2 bases short and J 5 bases short, with 8 bases between. This CDR3 region has 13 residues. Germline CDR1 reads MNHEY; CDR2 reads SMNVEV (reference sequence). For the CDR3, the DNA is TGTGCCAGCAGTTTAGACTCAGGAGATACGCAGTATTTT. Protein sequence: CASSLDSGDTQYF.

This sequence joins TRBV7-9 and TRBJ2-6; D call uncertain. The V gene lost 6 bases and the J gene lost 4 bases, with 4 bases spanning the gap. The CDR3 runs 12 residues. CDR1 and CDR2 (germline): SEHNR, FQNEAQ (reference sequence). Written as DNA, the CDR3 is TGTGCCAGCAGTTTCGGGGCCAACGTCCTGACTTTC. Translating gives CASSFGANVLTF.

This chain connects TRBV27 to TRBJ2-1; maybe TRBD2 (5 bases). Per germline, CDR1 MNHEY and CDR2 SMNVEV (reference sequence). V was cut by 6 bases and J by 9 bases, with 12 bases left in between. This CDR3 has 12 amino acids. The CDR3 spells CASRGKGVEQFF. Written as DNA, the CDR3 is TGTGCCAGCAGAGGAAAGGGAGTTGAGCAGTTCTTC.

The rearrangement links TRBV30 to TRBJ1-2, with 7 bases fitting TRBD1. V trimming: 1 base; J trimming: 2 bases; junction bases outside the gene matches: 4. The germline V gene has CDR1 GTSNPN and CDR2 SVGIG (reference sequence). The CDR3 extends over 14 amino acids. The CDR3 loop is CAWSGLRGNYGYTF. CDR3 nucleotide sequence: TGTGCCTGGAGTGGCCTCAGGGGGAACTATGGCTACACCTTC.

The chain is built from TRBV28 and TRBJ2-7; D is unclear. V lost 6 bases and J 2 bases, leaving 11 bases between the germline ends. Per germline, CDR1 MDHEN and CDR2 SYDVKM. The CDR3 consists of 13 residues. CDR3 sequence (DNA): TGTGCCAGCAGCCTCCGGGCCCCCTACGAGCAGTACTTC. This gives the protein CASSLRAPYEQYF. The whole variable domain, filled in from reference TRBV28 and TRBJ2-7, reads DVKVTQSSRYLVKRTGEKVFLECVQDMDHENMFWYRQDPGLGLRLIYFSYDVKMKEKGDIPEGYSVSREKKERFSLILESASTNQTSMYLCASSLRAPYEQYFGPGTRLTVT.

The chain has TRBV6-5 and TRBJ1-2, with no clear D. Germline CDR1 reads MNHEY; CDR2 reads SVGAGI. The V end lost 7 bases, the J end lost 4 bases, and 13 bases lay between the germline ends. The CDR3 length is 13 residues. Written as DNA, the CDR3 is TGTGCCAGCACCTCGGGCGGCCGCTATGGCTACACCTTC. Protein product: CASTSGGRYGYTF.

Concerning this clone itself: A clone one base away is much larger, so this may be a read error. The chain employs TRBV6-1 and TRBJ1-2, with TRBD1 matching 11 bases. The CDR3 covers 15 residues. Germline V gene data show CDR1 as MNHNS and CDR2 as SASEGT. The CDR3 DNA follows: TGTGCCCGCAGTGACGCGGGGACAGGGGGGGTTGGCTACACCTTC. Amino acid sequence: CARSDAGTGGVGYTF.

This chain connects TRBV30 to TRBJ1-6; D is uncertain. V was clipped by 7 bases and J by 4 bases, with 8 bases between them. The CDR3 is 12 residues long. Germline assignment: CDR1 GTSNPN and CDR2 SVGIG (reference sequence). For the CDR3, the DNA is TGTGCCTCGGCCACGTATAATTCACCCCTCCACTTT. Translation gives CASATYNSPLHF.

V gene TRBV9 combines with J gene TRBJ2-7; 10 bases agree with TRBD2. Germline V CDR1 and CDR2: SGDLS, YYNGEE. The V segment lost 0 bases and the J segment 5 bases; nucleotides outside the gene matches: 8. CDR3 length: 16 residues. CDR3 region: CASSVGFSGRINEQYF. CDR3 DNA sequence: TGTGCCAGCAGCGTAGGTTTTAGCGGGAGGATTAACGAGCAGTACTTC. The full variable domain, completed using reference TRBV9 and TRBJ2-7, is DSGVTQTPKHLITATGQRVTLRCSPRSGDLSVYWYQQSLDQGLQFLIQYYNGEERAKGNILERFSAQQFPDLHSELNLSSLELGDSALYFCASSVGFSGRINEQYFGPGTRLTVT.

The chain has TRBV5-1 and TRBJ1-2; D not resolved. The germline V gene has CDR1 SGHRS and CDR2 YFSETQ. CDR3 length: 14 residues. V was trimmed by 0 bases and J by 3 bases, leaving 9 bases between them. CDR3 nucleotide sequence: TGCGCCAGCAGCTTGGTCGGAGCAGACTATGGCTACACCTTC. This encodes CASSLVGADYGYTF.

The chain employs TRBV12-3 or TRBV12-4 and TRBJ2-7; 7 bases agree with TRBD1. J gave up 4 bases and V 5 bases, and 5 bases lay outside the gene matches. This CDR3 region has 13 residues. The CDR3 protein is CASSPGQIYEQYF. CDR3 bases: TGTGCCAGCAGTCCGGGACAGATTTACGAGCAGTACTTC.

The J gene is TRBJ2-3, the V gene TRBV10-3; 10 positions agree with TRBD1. J was trimmed by 8 bases and V by 3 bases; bases with no gene match: 8. CDR3 size: 15 residues. Germline V CDR1 and CDR2: ENHRY, SYGVKD. This CDR3 is CAISDRTGGSGTQYF. The CDR3 DNA reads as TGTGCCATCAGTGACAGGACAGGGGGGTCAGGTACGCAGTATTTT.

V gene TRBV30 combines with J gene TRBJ2-7, with D possibly being TRBD1 (6 bases). This CDR3 region has 16 residues. V dropped 2 bases and J dropped 5 bases, with 22 bases sitting between them. Germline lookup yields CDR1 GTSNPN and CDR2 SVGIG (reference sequence). Here the CDR3 reads CAWSSYGQRGRNEQYF. The DNA for the CDR3 is TGTGCCTGGAGTTCCTACGGACAGCGCGGTCGGAACGAGCAGTACTTC.

The chain recombines TRBV9 with TRBJ2-1; 7 bases align to TRBD2. V shed 0 bases, J shed 7 bases, and the junction held 7 bases outside the gene matches. Germline V gene sequence: CDR1 SGDLS, CDR2 YYNGEE. The CDR3 is made up of 15 amino acids. The chain's CDR3 is CASSVAAGVKNEQFF. The CDR3 nucleotides read TGTGCCAGCAGCGTAGCGGCGGGAGTTAAGAATGAGCAGTTCTTC.

The gene calls are TRBV4-3 and TRBJ2-6; 9 bases agree with TRBD1. V trimming: 0 bases; J trimming: 2 bases; junction bases outside the gene matches: 8. Germline V gene lookup returns CDR1 LGHNA and CDR2 YSLEER. This CDR3 contains 19 residues. CDR3: CASSQDYPGQGTGANVLTF. As DNA, the CDR3 is TGCGCCAGCAGCCAAGATTATCCAGGACAGGGGACTGGGGCCAACGTCCTGACTTTC.

This chain's CDR3 is CASRETDLGSNQPQHF. CDR3 coding DNA: TGTGCCAGTAGAGAGACAGACTTGGGGAGCAATCAGCCCCAGCATTTT. The chain employs TRBV19 and TRBJ1-5; possible D gene TRBD1, 5 bases. Trimming removed 6 bases from V and 1 base from J, with 16 bases in between. The CDR3 sequence is 16 residues long. CDR1 and CDR2 from the germline V gene are LNHDA and SQIVND (reference sequence).